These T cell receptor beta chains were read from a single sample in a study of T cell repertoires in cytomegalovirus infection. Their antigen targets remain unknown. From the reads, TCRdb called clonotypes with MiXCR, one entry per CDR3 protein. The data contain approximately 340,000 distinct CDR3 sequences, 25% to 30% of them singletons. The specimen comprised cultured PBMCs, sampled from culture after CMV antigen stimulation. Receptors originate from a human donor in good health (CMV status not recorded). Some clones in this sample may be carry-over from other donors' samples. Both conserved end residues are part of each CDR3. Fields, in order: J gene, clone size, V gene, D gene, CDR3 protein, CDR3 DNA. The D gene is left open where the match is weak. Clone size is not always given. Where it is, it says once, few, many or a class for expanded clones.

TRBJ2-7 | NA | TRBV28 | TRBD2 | CASSLGGSQYF | TGTGCCAGCAGTTTGGGCGGGAGTCAGTACTTC
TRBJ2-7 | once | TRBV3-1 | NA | CASSQGLAEQYF | TGTGCCAGCAGCCAAGGGTTGGCGGAGCAGTACTTC
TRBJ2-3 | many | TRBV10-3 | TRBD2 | CAISEMGLAGVADTQYF | TGTGCCATCAGTGAAATGGGACTAGCGGGAGTGGCGGATACGCAGTATTTT
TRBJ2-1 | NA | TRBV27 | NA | CASSLAGGYGNEQFF | TGTGCCAGCAGTCTTGCAGGGGGGTACGGCAATGAGCAGTTCTTC
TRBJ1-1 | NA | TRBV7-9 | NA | CASSLTLSGTEAFF | TGTGCCAGCAGCTTAACCCTGTCAGGCACTGAAGCTTTCTTT
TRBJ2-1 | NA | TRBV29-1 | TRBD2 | CSVENRLAGYNEQFF | TGCAGCGTTGAAAACAGGCTAGCGGGGTACAATGAGCAGTTCTTC
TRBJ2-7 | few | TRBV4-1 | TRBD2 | CASSRGTVAGTSGSYEQYF | TGCGCCAGCAGCCGTGGTACGGTAGCCGGGACTAGCGGGAGTTACGAGCAGTACTTC
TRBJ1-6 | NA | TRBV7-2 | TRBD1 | CASSSPTGWQSPLHF | TGTGCCAGCAGCTCCCCGACAGGGTGGCAGTCACCCCTCCACTTT
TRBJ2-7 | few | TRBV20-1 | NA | CSAHRSYEQYF | TGCAGTGCCCATAGATCCTACGAGCAGTACTTC
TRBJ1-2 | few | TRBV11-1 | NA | CASSTSTVGGYTF | TGTGCCAGCAGCACATCTACAGTGGGAGGCTACACCTTC
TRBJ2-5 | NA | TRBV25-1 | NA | CASSEFGGGGETQYF | TGTGCCAGCAGTGAATTTGGGGGCGGGGGAGAGACCCAGTACTTC
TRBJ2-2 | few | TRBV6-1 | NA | CASSEALVQAGGELFF | TGTGCCAGCAGTGAAGCGCTTGTTCAGGCTGGCGGGGAGCTGTTTTTT
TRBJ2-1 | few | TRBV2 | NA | CASSETASDRGEQFF | TGTGCCAGCAGTGAAACGGCTAGCGATAGGGGTGAGCAGTTCTTC
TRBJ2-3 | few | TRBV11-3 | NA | CASSLEGDTQYF | TGTGCCAGCAGCTTGGAAGGAGATACGCAGTATTTT
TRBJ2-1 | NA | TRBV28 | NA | CASSLFGRGHNEQFF | TGTGCCAGCAGTTTATTCGGCAGGGGCCACAATGAGCAGTTCTTC
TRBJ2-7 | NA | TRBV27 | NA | CASSLGGSASEQYF | TGTGCCAGCAGCTTGGGGGGCTCGGCCTCCGAGCAGTACTTC
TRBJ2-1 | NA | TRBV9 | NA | CASSVAGRLYNEQFF | TGTGCCAGCAGCGTAGCGGGTAGGTTATACAATGAGCAGTTCTTC